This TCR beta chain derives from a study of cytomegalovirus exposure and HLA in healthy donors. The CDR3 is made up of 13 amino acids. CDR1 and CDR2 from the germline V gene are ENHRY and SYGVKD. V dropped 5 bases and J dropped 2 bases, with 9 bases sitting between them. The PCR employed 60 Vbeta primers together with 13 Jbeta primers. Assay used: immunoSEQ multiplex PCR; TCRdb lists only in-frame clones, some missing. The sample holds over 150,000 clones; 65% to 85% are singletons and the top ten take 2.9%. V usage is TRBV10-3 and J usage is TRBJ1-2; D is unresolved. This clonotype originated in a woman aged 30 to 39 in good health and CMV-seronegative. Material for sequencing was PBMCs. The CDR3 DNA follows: TGTGCCATCAGTCCCGGACTGAACTATGGCTACACCTTC. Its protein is CAISPGLNYGYTF.